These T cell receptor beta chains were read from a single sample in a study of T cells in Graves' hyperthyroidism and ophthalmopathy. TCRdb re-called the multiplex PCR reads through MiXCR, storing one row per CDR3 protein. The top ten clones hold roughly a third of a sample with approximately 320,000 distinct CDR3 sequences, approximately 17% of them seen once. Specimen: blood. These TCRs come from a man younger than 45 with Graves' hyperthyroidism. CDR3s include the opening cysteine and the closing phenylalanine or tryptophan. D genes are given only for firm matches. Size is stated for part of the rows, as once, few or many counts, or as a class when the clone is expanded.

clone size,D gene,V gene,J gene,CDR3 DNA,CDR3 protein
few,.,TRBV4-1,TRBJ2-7,TGCGCCAGCAGCCAAGTTGGGGGGAGCTCCTACGAGCAGTACTTC,CASSQVGGSSYEQYF
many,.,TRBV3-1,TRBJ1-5,TGTGCCAGCAGCCAAGTACCAGGGGCGAATCAGCCCCAGCATTTT,CASSQVPGANQPQHF
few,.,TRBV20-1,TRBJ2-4,TGCAGTGAGGATCCCATAGCCAAAAACATTCAGTACTTC,CSEDPIAKNIQYF
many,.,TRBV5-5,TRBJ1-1,TGTGCCAGCAGTTTCCGGGACGACGCTTTCTTT,CASSFRDDAFF
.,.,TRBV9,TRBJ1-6,TGTGCCAGCAGCGTAGACGCAGGTCCCTCACCCCTCCACTTT,CASSVDAGPSPLHF
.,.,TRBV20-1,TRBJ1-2,TGCAGTGCTAGAGAGGGGGCGAACTATGGCTACACCTTC,CSAREGANYGYTF
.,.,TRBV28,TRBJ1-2,TGTGCCAGCAATTTGTACGGGACGGCCTATGGCTACACCTTC,CASNLYGTAYGYTF
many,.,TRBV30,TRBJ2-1,TGTGCCTGGAGTGCGTCTGGGACTTGGCAGTTCTTC,CAWSASGTWQFF
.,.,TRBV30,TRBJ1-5,TGTGCCCGGACCGGACGGTATAGCAATCAGCCCCAGCATTTT,CARTGRYSNQPQHF
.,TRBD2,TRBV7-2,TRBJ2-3,TGTGCCAGCAGCCTGCTAGCGGGAGGGCCAGATACGCAGTATTTT,CASSLLAGGPDTQYF
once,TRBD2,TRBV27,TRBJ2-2,TGTGCCAGCAGTTTATGGGGACTAGTATCATCCGGGGAGCTGTTTTTT,CASSLWGLVSSGELFF
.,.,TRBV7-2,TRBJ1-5,TGTGCCAGCAGCTTAGCAGGCGAAGCGGCCAATCAGCCCCAGCATTTT,CASSLAGEAANQPQHF
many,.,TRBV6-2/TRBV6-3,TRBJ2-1,TGTGCCAGCAGTTACGGGGGCCCGTCCTACAATGAGCAGTTCTTC,CASSYGGPSYNEQFF
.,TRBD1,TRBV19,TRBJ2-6,TGTGCCAGTGGGACAGGGGGCGTCCTGACTTTC,CASGTGGVLTF
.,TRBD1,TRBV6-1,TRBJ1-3,TGTGCCAGCAGAAATACAGGGGGTAGGAACACCATATATTTT,CASRNTGGRNTIYF
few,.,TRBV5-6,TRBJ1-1,TGTGCCAGCAGCTTGGTCGGACCCCCTGAAGCTTTCTTT,CASSLVGPPEAFF
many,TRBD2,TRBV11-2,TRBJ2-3,TGTGCCAGCAGTCCCTTAGCGGGAGGGAGCACAGATACGCAGTATTTT,CASSPLAGGSTDTQYF
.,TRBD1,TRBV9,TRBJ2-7,TGTGCCAGCAGCGTAGGTCCAGGGGGCGAGCAGTACTTC,CASSVGPGGEQYF
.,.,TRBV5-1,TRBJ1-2,TGCGCCAGCAGCTTGGACGGAATCAATGGCTACACCTTC,CASSLDGINGYTF
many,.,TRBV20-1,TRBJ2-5,TGCAGTGCTAGGGCGCAAGAGACCCAGTACTTC,CSARAQETQYF
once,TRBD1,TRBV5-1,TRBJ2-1,TGCGCCAGCAGCACAAAGGACAGGGGGGCGTCGTATGAGCAGTTCTTC,CASSTKDRGASYEQFF
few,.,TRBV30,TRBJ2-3,TGTGCCTGGAGCGAGACAGGCAACGGGGATACGCAGTATTTT,CAWSETGNGDTQYF
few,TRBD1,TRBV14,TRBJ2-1,TGTGCCAGCAGCCAGGAGGCAGGGGGCGCCGCCCCGTTCTTC,CASSQEAGGAAPFF
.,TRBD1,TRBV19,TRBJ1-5,TGTGCCAGTAGACCAACAGGGGTTTCGGCCCAGCATTTT,CASRPTGVSAQHF
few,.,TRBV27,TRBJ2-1,TGTGCCAGCAGTCAATTACACTTAGGCGATGAGCAGTTCTTC,CASSQLHLGDEQFF